What follows describes a single TCR beta chain. V shed 4 bases and J 5 bases; nucleotides not matched to a gene: 8. This CDR3 comprises 14 residues. The germline V gene encodes CDR1 SQVTM and CDR2 ANQGSEA. TCRdb redid the calling of the 5' RACE reads with MiXCR, one entry per CDR3 protein. The table has 450,000 to 600,000 distinct CDR3 sequences, roughly 14% seen once. This entry is derived from a study of T cells after yellow fever vaccination. The chain has TRBV29-1 and TRBJ1-5, with 7 bases fitting TRBD1. This specimen consisted of PBMCs, obtained on the day of the yellow fever booster vaccination. The sequence was collected from a man aged 30-40 years who received the YFV17D yellow fever vaccine. CDR3 nucleotides: TGCAGCGTTGGGGGGACAGCCAGGGATCAGCCCCAGCATTTT. Its translation: CSVGGTARDQPQHF.